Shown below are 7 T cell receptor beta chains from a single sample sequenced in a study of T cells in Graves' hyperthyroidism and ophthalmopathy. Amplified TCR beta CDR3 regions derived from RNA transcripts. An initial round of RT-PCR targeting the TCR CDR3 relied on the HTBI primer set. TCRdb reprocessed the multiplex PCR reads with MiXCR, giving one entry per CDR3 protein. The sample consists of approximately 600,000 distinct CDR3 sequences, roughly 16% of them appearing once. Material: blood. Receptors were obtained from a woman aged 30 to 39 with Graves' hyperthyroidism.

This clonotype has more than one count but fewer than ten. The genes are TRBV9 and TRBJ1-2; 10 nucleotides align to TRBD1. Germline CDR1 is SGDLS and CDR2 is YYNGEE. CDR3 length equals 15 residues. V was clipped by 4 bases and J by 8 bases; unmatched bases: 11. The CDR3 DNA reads TGTGCCAGCAGCCCAGAGGGGGACAGGGGCAAGGGCTACACCTTC. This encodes CASSPEGDRGKGYTF.

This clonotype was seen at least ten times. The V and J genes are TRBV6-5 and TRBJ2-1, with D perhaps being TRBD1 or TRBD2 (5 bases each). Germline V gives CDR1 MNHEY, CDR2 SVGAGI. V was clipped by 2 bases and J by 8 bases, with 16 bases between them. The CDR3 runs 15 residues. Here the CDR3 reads CASSYAGDRGDEQFF. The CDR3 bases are TGTGCCAGCAGTTACGCTGGGGACCGCGGCGATGAGCAGTTCTTC.

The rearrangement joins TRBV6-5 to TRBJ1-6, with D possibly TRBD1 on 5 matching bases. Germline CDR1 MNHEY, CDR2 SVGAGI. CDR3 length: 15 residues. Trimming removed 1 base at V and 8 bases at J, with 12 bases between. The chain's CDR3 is CASSYWQGSDSPLHF. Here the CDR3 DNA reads TGTGCCAGCAGTTACTGGCAGGGTAGCGATTCACCCCTCCACTTT.

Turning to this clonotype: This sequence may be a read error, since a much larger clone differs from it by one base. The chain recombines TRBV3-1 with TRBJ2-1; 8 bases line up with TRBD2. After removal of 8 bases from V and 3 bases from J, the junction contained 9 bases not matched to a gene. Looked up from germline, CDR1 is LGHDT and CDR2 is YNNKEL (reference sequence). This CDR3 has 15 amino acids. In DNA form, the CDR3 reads TGTGCCAGCGGCATGGGACTAGTGGGCTACAATGAGCAGTTCTTC. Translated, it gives CASGMGLVGYNEQFF.

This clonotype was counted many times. The CDR3 nucleotides read TGTGCCAGCAGCCCTCCTAGCGGCTCTTACGAGCAGTACTTC. Translated: CASSPPSGSYEQYF. The chain is built from TRBV3-1 and TRBJ2-7, with 7 bases aligning to TRBD2. CDR3 length: 14 amino acids. Losses at the gene ends were 4 bases for V and 4 bases for J; bases not matched to a gene: 7. Germline assignment: CDR1 LGHDT and CDR2 YNNKEL (reference sequence).

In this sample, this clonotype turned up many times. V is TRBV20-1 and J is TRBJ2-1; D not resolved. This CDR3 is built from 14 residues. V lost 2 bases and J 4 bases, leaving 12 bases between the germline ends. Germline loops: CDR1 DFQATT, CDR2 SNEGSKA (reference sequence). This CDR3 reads CSARPGESYNEQFF. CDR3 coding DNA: TGCAGTGCTAGACCGGGCGAATCTTACAATGAGCAGTTCTTC.

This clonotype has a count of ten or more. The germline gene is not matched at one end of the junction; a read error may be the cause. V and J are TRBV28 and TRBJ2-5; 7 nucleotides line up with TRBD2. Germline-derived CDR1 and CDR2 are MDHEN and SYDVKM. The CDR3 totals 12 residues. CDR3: CASSLGLPTRDF. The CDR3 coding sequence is TGTGCCAGCAGTCTGGGACTACCTACCCGGGACTTC.